This T cell receptor (beta chain) was obtained from a study of cytomegalovirus exposure and HLA in healthy donors. 13 Jbeta primers and 60 Vbeta primers were used for the PCR. Assay used: immunoSEQ multiplex PCR; TCRdb lists only in-frame clones, some missing. The sample consists of a few hundred thousand clones, 84% of them appearing once. General study results and limits: Researchers catalogued over 150 TCR beta chains as cytomegalovirus-associated. High specificity and sensitivity for cytomegalovirus status were reported for the classifier.

On this clone itself: The antigen remains undetermined.

Germline values: CDR1 LNHDA, CDR2 SQIVND (reference sequence). The length of the CDR3 is 15 residues. J was trimmed by 2 bases and V by 5 bases; bases with no gene match: 6. V is TRBV19 and J is TRBJ2-1; 7 bases align to TRBD1. Sequencing input: PBMCs. The sequence was obtained from a woman aged 40 to 50 in good health and CMV-seropositive. CDR3 DNA sequence: TGTGCCAGTAGTCAGACAGGGATGACCTACAATGAGCAGTTCTTC. Its translation: CASSQTGMTYNEQFF.